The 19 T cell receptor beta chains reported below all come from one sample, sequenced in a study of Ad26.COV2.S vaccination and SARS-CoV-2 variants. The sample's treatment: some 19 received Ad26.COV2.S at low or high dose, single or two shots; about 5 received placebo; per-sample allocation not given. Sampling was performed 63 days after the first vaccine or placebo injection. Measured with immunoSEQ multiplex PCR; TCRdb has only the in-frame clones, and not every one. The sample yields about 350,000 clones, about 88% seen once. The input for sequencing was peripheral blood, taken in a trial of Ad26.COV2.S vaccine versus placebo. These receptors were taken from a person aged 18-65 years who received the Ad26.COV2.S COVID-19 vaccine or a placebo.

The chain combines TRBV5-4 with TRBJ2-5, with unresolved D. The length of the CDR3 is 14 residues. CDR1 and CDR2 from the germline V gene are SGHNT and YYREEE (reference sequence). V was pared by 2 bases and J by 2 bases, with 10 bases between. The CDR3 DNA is TGTGCCAGCAGCTTTGTGGAAAGACAAGAGACCCAGTACTTC. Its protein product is CASSFVERQETQYF. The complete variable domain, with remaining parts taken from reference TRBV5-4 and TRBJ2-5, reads ETGVTQSPTHLIKTRGQQVTLRCSSQSGHNTVSWYQQALGQGPQFIFQYYREEENGRGNFPPRFSGLQFPNYSSELNVNALELDDSALYLCASSFVERQETQYFGPGTRLLVL.

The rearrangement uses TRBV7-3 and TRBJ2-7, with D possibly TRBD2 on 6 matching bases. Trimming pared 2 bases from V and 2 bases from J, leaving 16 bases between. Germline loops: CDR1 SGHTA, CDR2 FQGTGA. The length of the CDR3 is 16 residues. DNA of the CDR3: TGTGCCAGCAGCTTAGAATTGTGGCGGGAACCCTACGAGCAGTACTTC. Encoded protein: CASSLELWREPYEQYF.

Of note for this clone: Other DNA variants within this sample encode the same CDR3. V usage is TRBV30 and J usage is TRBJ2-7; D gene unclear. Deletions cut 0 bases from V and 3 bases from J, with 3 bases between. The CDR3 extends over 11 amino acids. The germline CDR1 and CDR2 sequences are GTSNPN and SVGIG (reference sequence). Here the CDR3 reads CAWSVNYEQYF. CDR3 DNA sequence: TGTGCCTGGAGTGTAAACTACGAGCAGTACTTC.

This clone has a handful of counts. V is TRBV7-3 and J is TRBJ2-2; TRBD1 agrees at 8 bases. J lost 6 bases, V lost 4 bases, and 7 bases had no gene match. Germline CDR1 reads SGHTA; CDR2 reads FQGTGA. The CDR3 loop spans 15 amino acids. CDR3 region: CASSSTGGVSGELFF. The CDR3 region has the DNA TGTGCCAGCAGCTCTACAGGGGGAGTATCCGGGGAGCTGTTTTTT.

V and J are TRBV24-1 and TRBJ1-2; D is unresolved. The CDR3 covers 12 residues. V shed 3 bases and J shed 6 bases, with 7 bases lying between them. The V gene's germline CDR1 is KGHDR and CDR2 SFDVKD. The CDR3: CATSDGYDGYTF. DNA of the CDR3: TGTGCCACCAGTGATGGATATGATGGCTACACCTTC.

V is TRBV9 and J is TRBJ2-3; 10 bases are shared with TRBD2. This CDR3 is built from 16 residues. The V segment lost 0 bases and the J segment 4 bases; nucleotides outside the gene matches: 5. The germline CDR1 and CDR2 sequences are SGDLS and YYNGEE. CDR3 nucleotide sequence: TGTGCCAGCAGCGTAGGTCCTAGCGGGGGTTCAGATACGCAGTATTTT. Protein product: CASSVGPSGGSDTQYF.

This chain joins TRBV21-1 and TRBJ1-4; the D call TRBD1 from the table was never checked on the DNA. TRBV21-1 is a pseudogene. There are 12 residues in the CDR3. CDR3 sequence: CASIRDREKLFF. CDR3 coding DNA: TGTGCCAGCATCAGAGACAGGGAAAAACTGTTTTTT.

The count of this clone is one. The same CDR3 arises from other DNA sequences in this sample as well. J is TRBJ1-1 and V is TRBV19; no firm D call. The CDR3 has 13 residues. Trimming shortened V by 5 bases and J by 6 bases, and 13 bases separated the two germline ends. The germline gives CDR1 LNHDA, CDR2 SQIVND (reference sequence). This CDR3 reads CASSPTGTAEAFF. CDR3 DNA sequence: TGTGCCAGTAGTCCCACGGGCACGGCTGAAGCTTTCTTT.

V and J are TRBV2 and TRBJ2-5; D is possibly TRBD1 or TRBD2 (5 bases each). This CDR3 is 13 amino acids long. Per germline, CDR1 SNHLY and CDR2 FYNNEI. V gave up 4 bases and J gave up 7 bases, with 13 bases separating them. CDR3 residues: CASSGDQKGTQYF. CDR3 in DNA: TGTGCCAGCAGTGGGGACCAGAAGGGGACCCAGTACTTC.

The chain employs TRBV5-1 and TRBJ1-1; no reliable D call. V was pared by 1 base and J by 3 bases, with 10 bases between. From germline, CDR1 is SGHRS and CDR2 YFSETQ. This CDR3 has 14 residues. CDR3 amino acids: CASSLRGMDTEAFF. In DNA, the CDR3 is TGCGCCAGCAGCTTGCGGGGAATGGACACTGAAGCTTTCTTT. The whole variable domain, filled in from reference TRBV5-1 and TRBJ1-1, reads KAGVTQTPRYLIKTRGQQVTLSCSPISGHRSVSWYQQTPGQGLQFLFEYFSETQRNKGNFPGRFSGRQFSNSRSEMNVSTLELGDSALYLCASSLRGMDTEAFFGQGTRLTVV.

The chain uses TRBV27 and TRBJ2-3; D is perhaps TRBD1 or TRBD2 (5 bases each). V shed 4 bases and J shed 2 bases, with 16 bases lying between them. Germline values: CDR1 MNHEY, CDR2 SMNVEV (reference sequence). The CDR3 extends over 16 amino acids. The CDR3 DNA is TGTGCCAGCAGTTCCCTATTCGGGGCTAACACAGATACGCAGTATTTT. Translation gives CASSSLFGANTDTQYF.

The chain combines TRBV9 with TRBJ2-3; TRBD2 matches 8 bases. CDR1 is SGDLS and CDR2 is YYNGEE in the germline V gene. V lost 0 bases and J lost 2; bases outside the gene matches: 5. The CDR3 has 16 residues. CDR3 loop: CASSVDAGGLTDTQYF. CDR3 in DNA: TGTGCCAGCAGCGTAGACGCGGGGGGCCTCACAGATACGCAGTATTTT.

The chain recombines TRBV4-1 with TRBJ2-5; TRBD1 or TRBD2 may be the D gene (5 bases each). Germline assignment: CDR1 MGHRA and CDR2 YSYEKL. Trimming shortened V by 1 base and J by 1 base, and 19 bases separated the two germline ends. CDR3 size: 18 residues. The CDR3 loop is CASSQGGMETSFQETQYF. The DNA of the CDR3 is TGCGCCAGCAGCCAAGGGGGGATGGAGACCTCGTTCCAAGAGACCCAGTACTTC.

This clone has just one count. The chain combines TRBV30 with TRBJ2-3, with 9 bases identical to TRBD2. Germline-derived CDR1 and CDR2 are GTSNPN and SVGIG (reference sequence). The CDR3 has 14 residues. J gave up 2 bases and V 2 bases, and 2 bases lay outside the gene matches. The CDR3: CAWSRGGATDTQYF. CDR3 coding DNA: TGTGCCTGGAGTCGCGGGGGGGCCACAGATACGCAGTATTTT.

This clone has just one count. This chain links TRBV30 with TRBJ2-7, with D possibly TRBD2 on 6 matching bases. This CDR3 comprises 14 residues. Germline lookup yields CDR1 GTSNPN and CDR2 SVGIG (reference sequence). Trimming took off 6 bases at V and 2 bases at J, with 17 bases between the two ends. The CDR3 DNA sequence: TGTGCCTGCTCGACCGGGACTGGGCCCTACGAGCAGTACTTC. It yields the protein CACSTGTGPYEQYF. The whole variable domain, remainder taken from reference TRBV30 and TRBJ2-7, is SQTIHQWPATLVQPVGSPLSLECTVEGTSNPNLYWYRQAAGRGLQLLFYSVGIGQISSEVPQNLSASRPQDRQFILSSKKLLLSDSGFYLCACSTGTGPYEQYFGPGTRLTVT.

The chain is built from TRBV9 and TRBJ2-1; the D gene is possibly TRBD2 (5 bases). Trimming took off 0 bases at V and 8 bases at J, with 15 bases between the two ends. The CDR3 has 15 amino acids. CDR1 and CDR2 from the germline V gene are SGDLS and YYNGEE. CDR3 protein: CASSVEAASGHEQFF. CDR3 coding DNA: TGTGCCAGCAGCGTAGAGGCGGCAAGCGGCCATGAGCAGTTCTTC.

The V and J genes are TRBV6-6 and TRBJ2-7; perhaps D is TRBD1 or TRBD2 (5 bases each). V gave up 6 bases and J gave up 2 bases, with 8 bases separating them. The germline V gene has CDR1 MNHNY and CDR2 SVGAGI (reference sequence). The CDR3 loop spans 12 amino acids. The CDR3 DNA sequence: TGTGCCAGCAGGGGGACGGCCTACGAGCAGTACTTC. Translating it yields CASRGTAYEQYF.

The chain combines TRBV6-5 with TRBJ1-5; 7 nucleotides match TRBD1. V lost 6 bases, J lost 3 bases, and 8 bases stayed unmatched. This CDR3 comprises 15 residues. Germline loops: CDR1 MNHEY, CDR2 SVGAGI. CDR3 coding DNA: TGTGCCAGCAGGCTCCGACAGGGATCCAATCAGCCCCAGCATTTT. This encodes CASRLRQGSNQPQHF.

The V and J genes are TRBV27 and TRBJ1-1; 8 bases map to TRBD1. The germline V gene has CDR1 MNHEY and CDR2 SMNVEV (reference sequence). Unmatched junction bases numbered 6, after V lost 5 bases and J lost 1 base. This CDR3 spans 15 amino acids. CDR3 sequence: CASSQGARGNTEAFF. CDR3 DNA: TGTGCCAGCAGTCAGGGGGCCAGGGGGAACACTGAAGCTTTCTTT.